This T cell receptor beta chain was recorded in a study of blood T cell repertoires in COVID-19. Study overall: COVID-19 samples collected from the United States, Italy and Spain covered acute and convalescent phases. The cDNA or gDNA used as material had been derived from T cells, B-cell-depleted T cells, or PBMCs.

Trimming at V came to 0 bases and at J to 6 bases, leaving 8 bases not matched to a gene. The CDR3 is 17 amino acids. Germline assignment: CDR1 KGHDR and CDR2 SFDVKD. As originally analysed: It was from reference gene primer amplification that nucleated cell counts were estimated. Here immunoSEQ multiplex PCR was the method, and the copy in TCRdb shows in-frame clones only, minus some. The V and J calls and clone size are taken from that table; D and trimming were inferred from the DNA. The sample has under 40,000 clones; approximately 94% are singletons. Sequenced: peripheral blood. The source is a human donor with active COVID-19. The donor label of this sample is uncertain. The chain uses TRBV24-1 and TRBJ2-2; 8 nucleotides match TRBD1. The CDR3 DNA reads TGTGCCACCAGTGATTTGATAGGACAGGGTTGGCCCGGGGAGCTGTTTTTT. This sequence encodes CATSDLIGQGWPGELFF.